The sequence of this T cell receptor (beta chain) was determined in a study of long-term antiretroviral therapy in people with HIV. Study-wide results and caveats: Repertoire dominance by clones expanded before ART was seen at all time points.

A note on this clone: Antigen: not known.

This was the immunoSEQ v3.0 assay at survey level. Sequencing was performed with immunoSEQ multiplex PCR; in TCRdb, only in-frame clones are kept and a portion is missing. Of 22,000 or so clones in the sample, around three quarters are singletons; the top ten hold roughly 15%. CDR1 is MNHNS, CDR2 SASEGT, per germline. The CDR3 has 11 amino acids. Deletions cut 2 bases from V and 6 bases from J, with 4 bases between. There was at least one pre-ART PBMC sample for each donor, plus at least two post-ART PBMC samples. In the United States, treatment was given to all participants with HIV. The chain recombines TRBV6-1 with TRBJ1-1; D is unresolved. The source was unsorted PBMCs, collected 2.9 years after starting antiretroviral therapy. The sequence derives from a woman aged 25 to 39 with HIV. The CDR3 region is CASSETPEAFF. The DNA of the CDR3 is TGTGCCAGCAGTGAAACCCCTGAAGCTTTCTTT.